What follows are 21 T cell receptor beta chains derived from one specimen sequenced in a study of neurological immune-mediated disorders. MiXCR, run by TCRdb on the 5' RACE reads, gives a single entry per CDR3 protein. The repertoire holds around 62,000 distinct CDR3 sequences, with 4.1% as singletons. The sample was PBMCs. The receptors come from a man aged 50 or older with multiple sclerosis.

This clonotype appeared many times. CDR3 nucleotides: TGTGCCAGCAGCCCCACTCTTCTGCTAGCCAAAAACATTCAGTACTTC. Residues: CASSPTLLLAKNIQYF. The V call is TRBV4-2, the J call TRBJ2-4; D unclear. Trimming removed 4 bases at V and 0 bases at J, with 13 bases between. CDR1 and CDR2 from the germline V gene are LGHNA and YNFKEQ. The CDR3 covers 16 residues.

As regards this clonotype: Mismatch with germline at one junction end may stem from a read error. This rearrangement joins TRBV18 to TRBJ1-5; unclear D gene. The germline V gene encodes CDR1 KGHSH and CDR2 LQKENI. This CDR3 is 12 amino acids long. The CDR3 sequence: CASSRDNQPQNF. CDR3 sequence (DNA): TGTGCCAGCTCACGCGACAATCAGCCCCAGAATTTT.

The chain uses TRBV5-4 and TRBJ2-1, with TRBD2 identical over 14 bases. After removal of 4 bases from V and 0 bases from J, the junction contained 6 bases not matched to a gene. The CDR3 sequence is 18 residues long. Germline-derived CDR1 and CDR2 are SGHNT and YYREEE (reference sequence). This CDR3 reads CASSPGLAGASSYNEQFF. The CDR3 bases are TGTGCCAGCAGCCCGGGACTAGCGGGGGCTAGCTCCTACAATGAGCAGTTCTTC.

This clonotype was picked up many times. V and J are TRBV5-1 and TRBJ2-7; the match to TRBD1 covers 11 bases. Germline trimming cut 4 bases from V and 0 bases from J; bases unmatched to any gene: 9. Per germline, CDR1 SGHRS and CDR2 YFSETQ. The CDR3 runs to 17 residues. CDR3 DNA: TGCGCCAGCAGCCCAACCTGGACAGGGGGCTACTCCTACGAGCAGTACTTC. It translates to CASSPTWTGGYSYEQYF.

There are a few counts of this clonotype. The CDR3 bases are TGTGCCAGCAGCCAACCCGGGACAGGGTCTAACGAGCAGTACTTC. Encoded protein: CASSQPGTGSNEQYF. The chain combines TRBV14 with TRBJ2-7, with TRBD1 matching 9 bases. CDR1 SGHDN and CDR2 FVKESK come from the germline V gene. The J segment lost 5 bases and the V segment lost 2 bases, leaving 7 bases of the junction unmatched. The CDR3 contains 15 residues.

J is TRBJ1-2 and V is TRBV6-5, with 7 bases lining up with TRBD1. CDR3 length: 15 residues. In germline, CDR1 is MNHEY, CDR2 SVGAGI. V lost 8 bases, J lost 4 bases, and 13 bases stayed unmatched. Here the CDR3 DNA reads TGTGCCAGCTGGCCTTCTCAGGGACAGATCTATGGCTACACCTTC. It is translated as CASWPSQGQIYGYTF.

This clonotype came up many times. The chain joins TRBV20-1 to TRBJ1-6, with D possibly TRBD1 on 5 matching bases. Germline V gene sequence: CDR1 DFQATT, CDR2 SNEGSKA (reference sequence). This CDR3 is built from 14 residues. Trimming stripped 6 bases from V and 0 bases from J, with 9 bases between. Here the CDR3 DNA reads TGCAGTGCACCAGACAGCTCCTATAATTCACCCCTCCACTTT. Its translation: CSAPDSSYNSPLHF.

This clonotype has at least ten counts. J is TRBJ2-3 and V is TRBV7-2; D is uncertain. This CDR3 is 15 amino acids long. CDR1 is SGHTA, CDR2 FQGNSA, per germline. V shed 3 bases and J shed 0 bases, with 10 bases lying between them. Here the CDR3 reads CASSFISRSTDTQYF. The DNA of the CDR3 is TGTGCCAGCAGCTTTATATCAAGAAGCACAGATACGCAGTATTTT.

This chain joins TRBV5-1 and TRBJ2-2, with a possible D match to TRBD2 (6 bases). This CDR3 is built from 16 residues. Per the germline V gene, CDR1 is SGHRS and CDR2 is YFSETQ. Trimming took off 6 bases at V and 4 bases at J, with 19 bases between the two ends. CDR3 in amino acids: CASTLQAGFGTGELFF. CDR3 nucleotides: TGCGCCAGCACCTTACAGGCGGGGTTTGGCACCGGGGAGCTGTTTTTT.

This clonotype has at least ten counts. This chain joins TRBV7-2 and TRBJ2-1; TRBD1 agrees at 7 bases. V lost 5 bases to trimming and J lost 3 bases; unmatched junction nucleotides: 10. From germline, CDR1 is SGHTA and CDR2 FQGNSA. The CDR3 consists of 16 residues. CDR3 bases: TGTGCCAGCAGCCCAGATCGGGACAGCCACTACAATGAGCAGTTCTTC. Translation gives CASSPDRDSHYNEQFF.

This clonotype was seen many times. The chain combines TRBV20-1 with TRBJ2-1, with 7 nucleotides matching TRBD2. The ends lost 5 bases at V and 0 bases at J; junction bases unmatched: 10. The CDR3 runs 16 residues. Germline V gives CDR1 DFQATT, CDR2 SNEGSKA (reference sequence). In DNA, the CDR3 is TGCAGTGCTTTACCTCCGCGGGGGAGCTCCTACAATGAGCAGTTCTTC. Translated: CSALPPRGSSYNEQFF.

This clonotype was detected many times. At one of its ends the junction is not consistent with the germline gene, which may arise from a read error. In DNA, the CDR3 is TGTGCCAGCAGTTTAGCTGGGGGCGCGGAACAGCCCCAGAATTTT. It specifies CASSLAGGAEQPQNF. The J gene is TRBJ1-5, the V gene TRBV12-3 or TRBV12-4, with D possibly being TRBD1 (6 bases). CDR3 size: 15 residues.

The sample holds many counts of this clonotype. The chain couples TRBV4-1 to TRBJ1-1, with TRBD1 as a possible D gene (6 bases). Trimming cost V 2 bases and J 10 bases, with 32 bases left between them. The germline gives CDR1 MGHRA, CDR2 YSYEKL. The CDR3 runs 19 residues. The CDR3 DNA sequence: TGCGCCAGCAGCCAAATGGAGAGGATCAGGGGACCTTCATTTCAAGGAGCTTTCTTT. Its protein product is CASSQMERIRGPSFQGAFF.

Many counts were recorded for this clonotype. The genes are TRBV6-5 and TRBJ2-7, with D perhaps matching TRBD1 (6 bases). V dropped 2 bases and J dropped 6 bases, with 17 bases sitting between them. CDR3 length equals 15 residues. CDR1 is MNHEY and CDR2 is SVGAGI in the germline V gene. CDR3 region: CASSYPSQGSREQYF. CDR3 sequence (DNA): TGTGCCAGCAGTTACCCCTCTCAGGGGTCTCGCGAGCAGTACTTC.

This clonotype was recorded at least ten times. This chain connects TRBV5-1 to TRBJ2-5, with TRBD2 as a possible D gene (5 bases). V was shortened by 4 bases and J by 5 bases, with 12 bases between the two germline ends. Looked up from germline, CDR1 is SGHRS and CDR2 is YFSETQ. The CDR3 totals 13 residues. The CDR3 sequence is CASSGRTGETQYF. As DNA, the CDR3 is TGCGCCAGCAGCGGACGGACGGGGGAGACCCAGTACTTC.

This clonotype was counted ten times or more. The chain recombines TRBV7-2 with TRBJ1-2; D remains unclear. The germline gives CDR1 SGHTA, CDR2 FQGNSA. V shed 5 bases and J shed 3 bases, with 13 bases lying between them. This CDR3 comprises 14 residues. The CDR3 region is CASSPSMSYYGYTF. For the CDR3, the DNA is TGTGCCAGCAGCCCCAGTATGAGCTACTATGGCTACACCTTC.

This clonotype was seen at least ten times. The chain is built from TRBV10-3 and TRBJ2-7, with 7 bases fitting TRBD1. V lost 4 bases to trimming and J lost 1 base; unmatched junction nucleotides: 7. The CDR3 loop spans 15 amino acids. From germline, CDR1 is ENHRY and CDR2 SYGVKD. The CDR3 region has the DNA TGTGCCATCAGTGCGGGACAGACTTTTTCCTACGAGCAGTACGTC. As protein: CAISAGQTFSYEQYV.

This clonotype has at least ten counts. CDR3 coding DNA: TGTGCCAGCAGTTACTCGACTGCGAGCTCCTATAATTCACCCCTCCACTTT. This sequence encodes CASSYSTASSYNSPLHF. The rearrangement joins TRBV6-2 or TRBV6-3 to TRBJ1-6; D is unclear. The germline gives CDR1 MNHEY, CDR2 SVGEGT. The V end lost 0 bases, the J end lost 0 bases, and 9 bases lay between the germline ends. The CDR3 covers 17 residues.

Many counts were recorded for this clonotype. The V gene is TRBV7-2, the J gene TRBJ1-4; the D is unclear. This CDR3 spans 15 amino acids. V was shortened by 1 base and J by 5 bases, with 11 bases between the two germline ends. Germline CDR1 reads SGHTA; CDR2 reads FQGNSA. The CDR3 reads CASSLEIGRNEKLFF. The DNA for the CDR3 is TGTGCCAGCAGCTTAGAGATAGGCAGAAATGAAAAACTGTTTTTT.

This clonotype occurred many times. This sequence joins TRBV27 and TRBJ1-5; 8 nucleotides agree with TRBD1. The germline gives CDR1 MNHEY, CDR2 SMNVEV (reference sequence). There are 15 residues in the CDR3. With 6 bases clipped from V and 0 bases from J, the junction kept 4 bases outside the gene matches. The CDR3 region is CASSPGTGSNQPQHF. The CDR3 DNA follows: TGTGCCAGCAGCCCTGGGACAGGTAGCAATCAGCCCCAGCATTTT.

This clonotype was observed a few times. The J gene is TRBJ2-1, the V gene TRBV5-5; D not resolved. This CDR3 contains 13 residues. The V end lost 4 bases, the J end lost 3 bases, and 8 bases lay between the germline ends. The germline V gene encodes CDR1 SGHKS and CDR2 YYEKEE (reference sequence). Here the CDR3 reads CASSSRVYNEQFF. The CDR3 DNA reads as TGTGCCAGCAGCAGCCGGGTCTACAATGAGCAGTTCTTC.